This T cell receptor beta chain was captured in a study of T cell repertoires in cytomegalovirus infection. MiXCR, applied by TCRdb to the reads, yields one record per CDR3 protein. The sample yields around 740,000 distinct CDR3 sequences, 35% to 45% seen once. This CDR3 comprises 16 residues. Losses at the gene ends were 1 base for V and 3 bases for J; bases not matched to a gene: 6. Per germline, CDR1 LNHDA and CDR2 SQIVND (reference sequence). This clonotype appeared once. The clonotype was recovered from a human donor in good health (CMV status not recorded). Some clones in this sample may be carry-over from other donors' samples. Sequenced: PBMCs. The rearrangement links TRBV19 to TRBJ1-5; 7 positions agree with TRBD1. The CDR3: CASSIARDSFNQPQHF. The CDR3 DNA is TGTGCCAGTAGTATAGCACGGGACAGTTTCAATCAGCCCCAGCATTTT.